This T cell receptor (beta chain) was profiled in a study of T cell responses to AZD1222 COVID-19 vaccine. The data were produced by immunoSEQ multiplex PCR, yet TCRdb's version contains in-frame clones alone and is incomplete. The table records tens of thousands of clones, about 80% of them present only once. V lost 6 bases to trimming and J lost 2 bases; unmatched junction nucleotides: 12. Per the germline V gene, CDR1 is MNHEY and CDR2 is SVGEGT. The CDR3 is made up of 17 amino acids. Study results and limitations: Increases in Spike-specific TCR breadth and depth were seen after two AZD1222 doses. Epitopes outside B.1.351 and B.1.1.7 mutated regions reportedly drew nearly half of spike TCRs.

Turning to this clone: What it recognizes is unknown.

The chain joins TRBV6-2 or TRBV6-3 to TRBJ1-4; 7 bases align to TRBD1. This specimen consisted of peripheral blood, obtained on day 0 of AZD1222 vaccination. The clonotype was recovered from an adult in good health. The CDR3 DNA reads TGTGCCAGCAGCCAACGATTGACAGGGCGCACTAATGAAAAACTGTTTTTT. It yields the protein CASSQRLTGRTNEKLFF.